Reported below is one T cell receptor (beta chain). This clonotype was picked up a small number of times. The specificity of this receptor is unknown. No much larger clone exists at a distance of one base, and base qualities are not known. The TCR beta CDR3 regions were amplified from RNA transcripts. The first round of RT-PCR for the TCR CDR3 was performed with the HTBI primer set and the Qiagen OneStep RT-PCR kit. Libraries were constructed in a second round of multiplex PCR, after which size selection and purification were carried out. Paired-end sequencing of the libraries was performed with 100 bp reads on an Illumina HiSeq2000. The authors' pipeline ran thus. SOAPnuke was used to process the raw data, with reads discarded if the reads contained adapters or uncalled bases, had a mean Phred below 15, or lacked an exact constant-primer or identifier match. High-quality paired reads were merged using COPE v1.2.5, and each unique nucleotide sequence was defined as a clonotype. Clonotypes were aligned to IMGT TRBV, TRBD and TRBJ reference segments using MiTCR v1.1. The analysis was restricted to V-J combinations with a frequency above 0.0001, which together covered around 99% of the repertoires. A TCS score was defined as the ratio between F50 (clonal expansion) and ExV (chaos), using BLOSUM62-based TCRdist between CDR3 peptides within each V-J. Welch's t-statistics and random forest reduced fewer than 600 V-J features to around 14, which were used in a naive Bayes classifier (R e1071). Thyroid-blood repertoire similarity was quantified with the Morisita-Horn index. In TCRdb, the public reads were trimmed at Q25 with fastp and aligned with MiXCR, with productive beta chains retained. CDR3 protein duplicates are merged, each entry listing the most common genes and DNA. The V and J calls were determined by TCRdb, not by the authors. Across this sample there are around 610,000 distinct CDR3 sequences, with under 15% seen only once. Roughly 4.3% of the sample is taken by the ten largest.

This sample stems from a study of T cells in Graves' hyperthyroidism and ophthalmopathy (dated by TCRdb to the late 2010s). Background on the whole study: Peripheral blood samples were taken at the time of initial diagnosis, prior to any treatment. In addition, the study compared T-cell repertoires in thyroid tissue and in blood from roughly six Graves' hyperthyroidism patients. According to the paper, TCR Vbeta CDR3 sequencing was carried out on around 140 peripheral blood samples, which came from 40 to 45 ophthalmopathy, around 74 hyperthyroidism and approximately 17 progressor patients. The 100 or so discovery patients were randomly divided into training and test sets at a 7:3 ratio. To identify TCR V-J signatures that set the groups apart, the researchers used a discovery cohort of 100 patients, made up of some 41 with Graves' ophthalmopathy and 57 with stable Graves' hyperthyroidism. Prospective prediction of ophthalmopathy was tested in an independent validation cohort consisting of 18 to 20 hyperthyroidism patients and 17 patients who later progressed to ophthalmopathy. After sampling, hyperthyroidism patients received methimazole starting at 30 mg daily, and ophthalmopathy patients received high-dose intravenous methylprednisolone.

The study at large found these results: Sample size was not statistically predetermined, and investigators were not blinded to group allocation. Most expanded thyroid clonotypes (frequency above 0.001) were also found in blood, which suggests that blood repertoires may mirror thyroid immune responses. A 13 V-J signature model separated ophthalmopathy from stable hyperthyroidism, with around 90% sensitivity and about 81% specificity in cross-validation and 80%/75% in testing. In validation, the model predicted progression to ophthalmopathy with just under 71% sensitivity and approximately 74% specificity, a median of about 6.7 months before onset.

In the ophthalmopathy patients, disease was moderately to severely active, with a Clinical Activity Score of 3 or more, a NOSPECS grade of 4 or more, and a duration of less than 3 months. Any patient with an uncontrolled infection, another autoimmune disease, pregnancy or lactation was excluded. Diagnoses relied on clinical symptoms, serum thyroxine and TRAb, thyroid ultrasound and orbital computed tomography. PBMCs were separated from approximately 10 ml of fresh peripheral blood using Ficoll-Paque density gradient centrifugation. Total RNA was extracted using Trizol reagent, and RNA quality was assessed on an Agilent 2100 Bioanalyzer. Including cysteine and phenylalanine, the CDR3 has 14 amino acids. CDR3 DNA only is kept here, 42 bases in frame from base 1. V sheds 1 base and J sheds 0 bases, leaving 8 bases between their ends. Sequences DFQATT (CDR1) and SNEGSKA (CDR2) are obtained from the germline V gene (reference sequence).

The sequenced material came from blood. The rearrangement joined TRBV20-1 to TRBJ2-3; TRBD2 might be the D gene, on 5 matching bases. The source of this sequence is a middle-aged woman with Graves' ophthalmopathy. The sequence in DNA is TGCAGTGCTAGAGTTCGCGGGAGCACAGATACGCAGTATTTT. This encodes CSARVRGSTDTQYF.